A single sample gave rise to the 29 T cell receptor beta chains below, sequenced in a study of blood T cell repertoires in COVID-19. Profiled with immunoSEQ multiplex PCR; TCRdb holds only in-frame clones, not every one. Among fewer than 30,000 clones, 65% to 90% were seen once, and the ten largest hold roughly 25%. The specimen was peripheral blood. These receptors all stem from a human donor in a cohort sampled during active COVID-19.

This clone was seen only once. V usage is TRBV11-2 and J usage is TRBJ2-7; 7 nucleotides agree with TRBD1. The V segment lost 5 bases and the J segment 0 bases; nucleotides outside the gene matches: 7. The CDR3 is made up of 15 amino acids. Per the germline V gene, CDR1 is SGHAT and CDR2 is FQNNGV. The CDR3 coding sequence is TGTGCCAGCAGCAGGGACAGCATTAACTCCTACGAGCAGTACTTC. Residues: CASSRDSINSYEQYF.

In this sample, this clone turned up a few times. V gene TRBV12-5 combines with J gene TRBJ1-1; 9 nucleotides agree with TRBD1. Germline CDR1 is LGHNT and CDR2 is FRNRAP. V lost 5 bases to trimming and J lost 4 bases; unmatched junction nucleotides: 11. The CDR3 extends over 16 amino acids. This CDR3 reads CASGPATGGMITEAFF. DNA of the CDR3: TGTGCTAGTGGTCCAGCGACAGGGGGAATGATCACTGAAGCTTTCTTT.

This clone was seen once. This chain connects TRBV11-3 to TRBJ2-3; D call uncertain. CDR3 length: 15 amino acids. V was cut by 4 bases and J by 3 bases, with 14 bases left in between. The V gene's germline CDR1 is SGHNT and CDR2 YENEEA. CDR3 nucleotides: TGTGCCAGCAGCTCCCAGACTCTTAAAACAGATACGCAGTATTTT. Protein sequence: CASSSQTLKTDTQYF.

This clone was seen a few times. This chain uses TRBV11-2 with TRBJ2-7, with D possibly TRBD2 on 6 matching bases. V lost 5 bases and J 4 bases, leaving 12 bases between the germline ends. The CDR3 contains 13 residues. Germline-derived CDR1 and CDR2 are SGHAT and FQNNGV. The CDR3 nucleotides are TGTGCCAGCAGCGCCCATGGGGGGTACGAGCAGTACTTC. Residues: CASSAHGGYEQYF.

In this sample, this clone turned up once. The rearrangement uses TRBV29-1 and TRBJ1-2; 9 bases map to TRBD1. Per the germline V gene, CDR1 is SQVTM and CDR2 is ANQGSEA. The J segment lost 8 bases and the V segment lost 6 bases, leaving 4 bases of the junction unmatched. This CDR3 has 11 residues. The CDR3, as DNA: TGCAGCGTACAGGGGGCTGGGGGCTACACCTTC. Translation: CSVQGAGGYTF.

V usage is TRBV7-3 and J usage is TRBJ1-1; TRBD1 matches at 9 bases. This CDR3 spans 15 amino acids. With V trimmed by 5 bases and J by 4 bases, 8 bases remained unmatched. CDR1 and CDR2 from the germline V gene are SGHTA and FQGTGA. CDR3 residues: CASSPGTGRGTEAFF. CDR3 DNA sequence: TGTGCCAGCAGCCCGGGGACAGGGAGGGGCACTGAAGCTTTCTTT. The complete variable domain, with remaining parts taken from reference TRBV7-3 and TRBJ1-1, reads GAGVSQTPSNKVTEKGKYVELRCDPISGHTALYWYRQSLGQGPEFLIYFQGTGAADDSGLPNDRFFAVRPEGSVSTLKIQRTERGDSAVYLCASSPGTGRGTEAFFGQGTRLTVV.

The chain has TRBV15 and TRBJ1-6; D is undetermined. The CDR3 covers 14 residues. Trimming shortened V by 1 base and J by 5 bases, and 6 bases separated the two germline ends. The germline V gene encodes CDR1 LNHNV and CDR2 YYDKDF (reference sequence). CDR3 protein: CATSRVTNNSPLHF. The CDR3 region has the DNA TGTGCCACCAGCAGAGTGACAAATAATTCACCCCTCCACTTT.

The chain combines TRBV7-9 with TRBJ2-4, with a weak D call TRBD1 (6 bases). CDR1 is SEHNR and CDR2 is FQNEAQ in the germline V gene (reference sequence). This CDR3 comprises 14 residues. Trimming removed 5 bases at V and 8 bases at J, with 16 bases between. The CDR3 here is CASSPVLGGHIQYF. For the CDR3, the DNA is TGTGCCAGCAGCCCAGTACTTGGGGGCCACATTCAGTACTTC.

The V call is TRBV7-2, the J call TRBJ2-3; TRBD2 matches 10 bases. Per the germline V gene, CDR1 is SGHTA and CDR2 is FQGNSA. This CDR3 is built from 16 residues. Trimming cost V 5 bases and J 1 base; bases outside gene matches: 6. In DNA, the CDR3 is TGTGCCAGCAGCCACCGGAGCGGGGGGGGCACAGATACGCAGTATTTT. It encodes CASSHRSGGGTDTQYF.

The J gene is TRBJ2-2, the V gene TRBV25-1; 8 bases map to TRBD1. Trimming cost V 6 bases and J 5 bases; bases outside gene matches: 5. This CDR3 is 14 amino acids long. Germline loops: CDR1 MGHDK, CDR2 SYGVNS. The CDR3 is CASSRTGRTGELFF. Here the CDR3 DNA reads TGTGCCAGCAGCAGGACAGGGAGAACCGGGGAGCTGTTTTTT.

The table lists this clone with a few counts. The chain joins TRBV18 to TRBJ1-4, with D perhaps matching TRBD1 (6 bases). This CDR3 is 14 amino acids long. V was cut by 4 bases and J by 1 base, with 7 bases left in between. From germline, CDR1 is KGHSH and CDR2 LQKENI. The CDR3 region has the DNA TGTGCCAGCTCACAGACAGGAACTAATGAAAAACTGTTTTTT. It translates to CASSQTGTNEKLFF.

This clone has a single count. The V and J genes are TRBV6-2 or TRBV6-3 and TRBJ1-2, with 11 bases identical to TRBD1. Germline V gene data show CDR1 as MNHEY and CDR2 as SVGEGT. V trimming: 4 bases; J trimming: 8 bases; junction bases outside the gene matches: 3. This CDR3 has 13 amino acids. The CDR3 coding sequence is TGTGCCAGCAGTTGGGACAGGGGGGCCGGCTACACCTTC. Translation: CASSWDRGAGYTF.

This sequence joins TRBV5-4 and TRBJ2-7, with 11 nucleotides matching TRBD2. After removal of 4 bases from V and 3 bases from J, the junction contained 3 bases not matched to a gene. The germline CDR1 and CDR2 sequences are SGHNT and YYREEE (reference sequence). CDR3 size: 14 residues. CDR3 amino acids: CASSQTSGDYEQYF. CDR3 in DNA: TGTGCCAGCAGCCAGACTAGCGGGGACTACGAGCAGTACTTC.

V usage is TRBV19 and J usage is TRBJ2-3, with 7 bases identical to TRBD2. V lost 4 bases and J lost 4; bases outside the gene matches: 5. The CDR3 covers 14 residues. Germline V gives CDR1 LNHDA, CDR2 SQIVND (reference sequence). CDR3 amino acids: CASSTRLAADTQYF. The DNA of the CDR3 is TGTGCCAGTAGTACCAGACTAGCTGCAGATACGCAGTATTTT.

This clone was counted a single time. The V gene is TRBV7-2, the J gene TRBJ2-3; the match to TRBD1 covers 8 bases. CDR1 is SGHTA and CDR2 is FQGNSA in the germline V gene. The CDR3 spans 14 residues. J was trimmed by 5 bases and V by 2 bases; bases with no gene match: 3. This CDR3 is CASSLQGALDTQYF. The CDR3 coding sequence is TGTGCCAGCAGCTTACAGGGGGCGTTAGATACGCAGTATTTT.

This chain uses TRBV7-2 with TRBJ1-1, with TRBD1 identical over 7 bases. The germline gives CDR1 SGHTA, CDR2 FQGNSA. J lost 2 bases, V lost 6 bases, and 9 bases had no gene match. The CDR3 is 15 amino acids. The CDR3 reads CASRPTGAVNTEAFF. CDR3 sequence (DNA): TGTGCCAGCAGACCCACAGGGGCCGTAAACACTGAAGCTTTCTTT.

This chain uses TRBV7-6 with TRBJ2-3, with D possibly TRBD2 on 6 matching bases. CDR3 length equals 16 residues. Trimming pared 4 bases from V and 5 bases from J, leaving 19 bases between. Per germline, CDR1 SGHVS and CDR2 FNYEAQ. The CDR3: CASSSTRGSDGDTQYF. The CDR3 DNA reads as TGTGCCAGCAGCTCTACACGGGGGTCAGACGGAGATACGCAGTATTTT.

This chain uses TRBV7-9 with TRBJ1-6, with TRBD1 matching 9 bases. The ends lost 2 bases at V and 10 bases at J; junction bases unmatched: 3. Germline-derived CDR1 and CDR2 are SEHNR and FQNEAQ (reference sequence). The length of the CDR3 is 14 residues. In DNA form, the CDR3 reads TGTGCCAGCAGCTTACCGGGACAGGGATCACCCCTCCACTTT. Translation: CASSLPGQGSPLHF.

This chain connects TRBV6-1 to TRBJ2-7; D gene uncertain. V lost 3 bases and J 1 base, leaving 7 bases between the germline ends. This CDR3 is 13 amino acids long. Germline V CDR1 and CDR2: MNHNS, SASEGT. CDR3 sequence: CASSDYLSYEQYF. CDR3 DNA sequence: TGTGCCAGCAGTGATTACCTATCCTACGAGCAGTACTTC.

The rearrangement links TRBV12-5 to TRBJ2-7; D ambiguous. The V end lost 2 bases, the J end lost 3 bases, and 8 bases lay between the germline ends. The CDR3 sequence is 13 residues long. Germline-derived CDR1 and CDR2 are LGHNT and FRNRAP. The CDR3 sequence: CASGLPSGYEQYF. DNA for the CDR3: TGTGCTAGTGGTTTGCCCTCGGGCTACGAGCAGTACTTC.

This chain connects TRBV7-2 to TRBJ2-3; D perhaps matches TRBD2 (6 bases). Germline CDR1 reads SGHTA; CDR2 reads FQGNSA. V lost 1 base and J 13 bases, leaving 15 bases between the germline ends. The CDR3 runs to 13 residues. The CDR3 here is CASSLEGTGAEYF. In DNA, the CDR3 is TGTGCCAGCAGCTTAGAGGGGACTGGAGCTGAGTATTTT.

This chain uses TRBV12-5 with TRBJ2-7; 7 nucleotides align to TRBD1. CDR1 and CDR2 (germline): LGHNT, FRNRAP. V trimming: 5 bases; J trimming: 3 bases; junction bases outside the gene matches: 10. The CDR3 totals 15 residues. For the CDR3, the DNA is TGTGCTAGTGGTCCATCGACAGGGAAGCTCTACGAGCAGTACTTC. This gives the protein CASGPSTGKLYEQYF.

V usage is TRBV5-5 and J usage is TRBJ1-4; no firm D call. The V and J ends lost 3 bases and 7 bases respectively, with 13 bases between them. The germline gives CDR1 SGHKS, CDR2 YYEKEE (reference sequence). The CDR3 extends over 14 amino acids. Here the CDR3 DNA reads TGTGCCAGCAGCTCCTATATAGAATTTGAAAAACTGTTTTTT. It specifies CASSSYIEFEKLFF.

The rearrangement joins TRBV28 to TRBJ2-7; 9 bases line up with TRBD1. The CDR3 loop spans 16 amino acids. In germline, CDR1 is MDHEN, CDR2 SYDVKM. Trimming cost V 1 base and J 3 bases; bases outside gene matches: 7. The CDR3 reads CASSLYLGQGLYEQYF. In DNA, the CDR3 is TGTGCCAGCAGTTTATATCTGGGACAGGGTCTCTACGAGCAGTACTTC.

V gene TRBV4-1 combines with J gene TRBJ2-2; a weak D match, TRBD2 (6 bases). V lost 1 base and J lost 4, with 16 bases in between. The CDR3 sequence is 17 residues long. Looked up from germline, CDR1 is MGHRA and CDR2 is YSYEKL. The CDR3 DNA sequence: TGCGCCAGCAGCCAAGGGGAGCTCCCGCGGGGCACCGGGGAGCTGTTTTTT. Translation: CASSQGELPRGTGELFF.

The chain has TRBV5-1 and TRBJ1-2; 7 bases are shared with TRBD1. V lost 0 bases and J lost 7; bases outside the gene matches: 0. The CDR3 is 12 amino acids. Per germline, CDR1 SGHRS and CDR2 YFSETQ. CDR3 residues: CASSLEGAGYTF. For the CDR3, the DNA is TGCGCCAGCAGCTTGGAGGGGGCTGGCTACACCTTC.

The chain has TRBV7-6 and TRBJ2-5; 7 bases agree with TRBD1. The germline V gene encodes CDR1 SGHVS and CDR2 FNYEAQ. The CDR3 contains 14 residues. Trimming took 5 bases from V and 4 from J; bases not matched to a gene: 7. The DNA of the CDR3 is TGTGCCAGCAGCCAGGACCACAGGGGAGAGACCCAGTACTTC. The encoded protein is CASSQDHRGETQYF.

V gene TRBV11-1 combines with J gene TRBJ1-1; 7 positions match TRBD1. CDR3 length: 14 amino acids. Germline values: CDR1 SGHAT, CDR2 FQDESV (reference sequence). Trimming at V came to 0 bases and at J to 6 bases, leaving 4 bases not matched to a gene. CDR3 nucleotide sequence: TGTGCCAGCAGCTTAGCGGGACAGCCCTCTGAAGCTTTCTTT. As protein: CASSLAGQPSEAFF.

Here the CDR3 DNA reads TGTGCCAGCAGCGCTACGAGACATTATACGAACACCGGGGAGCTGTTTTTT. It encodes CASSATRHYTNTGELFF. The rearrangement links TRBV9 to TRBJ2-2; D is ambiguous. Trimming left V 3 bases short and J 0 bases short, with 15 bases between. Germline-derived CDR1 and CDR2 are SGDLS and YYNGEE. The CDR3 has 17 residues.